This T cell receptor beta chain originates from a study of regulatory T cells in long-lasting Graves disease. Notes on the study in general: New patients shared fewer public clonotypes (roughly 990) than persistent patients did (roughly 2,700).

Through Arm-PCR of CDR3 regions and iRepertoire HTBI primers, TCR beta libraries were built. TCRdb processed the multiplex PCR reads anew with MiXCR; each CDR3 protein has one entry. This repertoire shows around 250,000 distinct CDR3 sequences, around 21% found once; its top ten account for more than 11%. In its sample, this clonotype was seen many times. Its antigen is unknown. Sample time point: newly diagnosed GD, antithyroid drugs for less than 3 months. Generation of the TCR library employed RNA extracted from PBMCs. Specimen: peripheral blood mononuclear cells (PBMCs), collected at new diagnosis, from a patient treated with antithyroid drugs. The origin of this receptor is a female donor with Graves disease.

CDR3 in DNA: TGCGCCAGCAGCGCGGACACATCGAACACCGGGGAGCTGTTTTTT. It yields the protein CASSADTSNTGELFF. The gene calls are TRBV5-1 and TRBJ2-2; D is possibly TRBD1 (5 bases). The CDR3 is made up of 15 amino acids. The germline gives CDR1 SGHRS, CDR2 YFSETQ. Between the trimmed V and J ends, which lost 4 bases and 0 bases, there was a span of 10 bases.